A selection of T cell receptor beta chains follows, all from one sample in a study of T-cell memory formation after mild COVID-19. TCRdb redid the calling of the 5' RACE reads with MiXCR, one entry per CDR3 protein. The sample records over 500,000 distinct CDR3 sequences, 15% to 20% being singletons. Material for sequencing was PBMCs or a T cell subset sorted from them (not recorded which). These receptors all come from an adult woman who had mild COVID-19 (a few samples of this study predate the infection). Cell type and time point are not known. CDR3s include the opening cysteine and the closing phenylalanine or tryptophan. Each record gives: J gene, V gene, D gene, clone size, CDR3 DNA, CDR3 protein. A D gene is named only where the DNA matches it firmly. Clone size is shown for a subset of rows, as once, few, many or a class of expanded clone.

TRBJ2-1 TRBV6-2/TRBV6-3 TRBD2 NA TGTGCCAGCAGGTCAGCGGGAGGGCTCTTCAATGAGCAGTTCTTC CASRSAGGLFNEQFF
TRBJ2-7 TRBV7-9 NA once TGTGCCAGCAGCTTCAGGGCGGGCCAATACGAGCAGTACTTC CASSFRAGQYEQYF
TRBJ2-1 TRBV9 TRBD1 few TGTGCCAGCAGCGTATACTCCGGGACAGGGGAACAGTTCTTC CASSVYSGTGEQFF
TRBJ2-3 TRBV7-6 NA NA TGTGCCAGCAGCTTAGCAGATCAAGCCAATACGCAGTATTTT CASSLADQANTQYF
TRBJ2-5 TRBV6-5 TRBD1 NA TGTGCCAGCAACCGGGACAGGGTAGAAGAGACCCAGTACTTC CASNRDRVEETQYF
TRBJ1-2 TRBV30 NA NA TGTGCCTGGAGTTTGGGATGGCAGGGCAAGATTTACACCTTC CAWSLGWQGKIYTF
TRBJ2-1 TRBV29-1 NA NA TGCAGCGCTGCTGGAGGCCTGTCCTACAATGAGCAGTTCTTC CSAAGGLSYNEQFF
TRBJ1-1 TRBV27 NA many TGTGCCAGCAGTTTCCAGGGGACGAACACTGAAGCTTTCTTT CASSFQGTNTEAFF
TRBJ2-3 TRBV5-1 TRBD2 NA TGCGCCAGCAGCGCGGGGGGGACCACAGATACGCAGTATTTT CASSAGGTTDTQYF
TRBJ2-1 TRBV12-3/TRBV12-4 TRBD1 NA TGTGCCAGCAGTCGATACCAGACAGGGCGAAATGAGCAGTTCTTC CASSRYQTGRNEQFF
TRBJ2-3 TRBV9 TRBD2 few TGTGCCAGCAGTCTAGCGGGGGACCCCACAGATACGCAGTATTTT CASSLAGDPTDTQYF
TRBJ2-5 TRBV15 NA few TGTGCCACCAGCAGCGGACTAACAGGGGCCGAGACCCAGTACTTC CATSSGLTGAETQYF
TRBJ2-7 TRBV28 NA NA TGTGCCAGCAGTCCTAGGACACAGTTTTACGAGCAGTACTTC CASSPRTQFYEQYF
TRBJ2-5 TRBV7-9 NA NA TGTGCCAGCAGCCCCCCGCCCCATGGGACCCAGTACTTC CASSPPPHGTQYF
TRBJ1-3 TRBV29-1 NA NA TGCAGCGTTGAGGTCCTCTCTGGAAACACCATATATTTT CSVEVLSGNTIYF
TRBJ2-1 TRBV3-1 TRBD1 NA TGTGCCAGCAGCCACCTGTGGACAGGGCGAAATGAGCAGTTCTTC CASSHLWTGRNEQFF
TRBJ2-7 TRBV6-5 NA NA TGTGCCAGCCGGGTAGGGCGCACCTACGAGCAGTACTTC CASRVGRTYEQYF
TRBJ1-6 TRBV5-1 TRBD1 NA TGCGCCAGCAGCATTATCCCGGGACAGGGGGCAAATTCACCCCTCCACTTT CASSIIPGQGANSPLHF
TRBJ2-5 TRBV18 NA few TGTGCCAGCTCACGCGGAGTAAAAGAGACCCAGTACTTC CASSRGVKETQYF
TRBJ2-7 TRBV4-3 TRBD1 few TGCGCCAGCAGCCGAAGACCGGGACAGAGGCCATACGAGCAGTACTTC CASSRRPGQRPYEQYF
TRBJ2-5 TRBV29-1 NA NA TGCAGCGTTGAAATCGAGACCCAGTACTTC CSVEIETQYF
TRBJ2-3 TRBV13 TRBD2 NA TGTGCCAGCAGCCTAACTAGCGGGAGACACACTAGCACAGATACGCAGTATTTT CASSLTSGRHTSTDTQYF
TRBJ1-2 TRBV12-3/TRBV12-4 NA NA TGTGCCAGCAGTCCCTTTTCAGGCAACTATGGCTACACCTTC CASSPFSGNYGYTF
TRBJ1-1 TRBV7-3 NA few TGTGCCAGCAGCCGAGCAGGGCCTTTGAACACTGAAGCTTTCTTT CASSRAGPLNTEAFF
TRBJ2-2 TRBV12-3/TRBV12-4 NA NA TGTGCCAGCACCGACTGGAACACCGGGGAGCTGTTTTTT CASTDWNTGELFF
TRBJ1-1 TRBV6-5 TRBD1 NA TGTGCCAGCAGTTACGGACAGGGCCGGGGGAACACTGAAGCTTTCTTT CASSYGQGRGNTEAFF
TRBJ1-1 TRBV5-1 TRBD1 NA TGCGCCAGCAGCCACGGACAGGGAACCACTGAAGCTTTCTTT CASSHGQGTTEAFF
TRBJ2-3 TRBV12-3/TRBV12-4 NA few TGTGCCAGCAGTTTTCGGAGCAAGGGAGATACGCAGTATTTT CASSFRSKGDTQYF
TRBJ2-7 TRBV7-3 NA few TGTGCCAGCAGCCCCGGGCAGTCAGGCTCCGAGCAGTACTTC CASSPGQSGSEQYF
TRBJ2-1 TRBV24-1 TRBD2 NA TGTGCCACCAGTGATTTTACTAGCGCGAGCTCCTACAATGAGCAGTTCTTC CATSDFTSASSYNEQFF
TRBJ2-3 TRBV4-2 TRBD2 NA TGTGCCAGCAGCCACCTAGCGGGATCGCCGGAGACAGATACGCAGTATTTT CASSHLAGSPETDTQYF
TRBJ1-2 TRBV12-5 TRBD1 NA TGTGCTAGTGGTTTGGGACAGGGCTACTATGGCTACACCTTC CASGLGQGYYGYTF
TRBJ1-2 TRBV20-1 TRBD1 NA TGCTCTGGGGGGGACAGTAGTACTTCTAACTATGGCTACACCTTC CSGGDSSTSNYGYTF
TRBJ2-7 TRBV6-5 NA few TGTGCCAGCAGAACAGGGAGGGAGCAGTACTTC CASRTGREQYF
TRBJ2-4 TRBV3-1 TRBD1 NA TGTGCCAGCAGCCCCCGACAGGGCTCCCTAGCCAAAAACATTCAGTACTTC CASSPRQGSLAKNIQYF
TRBJ2-2 TRBV5-1 NA NA TGCGCCAGCAGCTTAGAGGCAAAAGAAAACACCGGGGAGCTGTTTTTT CASSLEAKENTGELFF
TRBJ1-4 TRBV29-1 NA NA TGCAGCGTTGATTTGGACCGCGTCCTGTTTTTT CSVDLDRVLFF
TRBJ2-5 TRBV7-8 TRBD1 few TGTGCCAGCAGCGGGGACAGGGAACAAGAGACCCAGTACTTC CASSGDREQETQYF
TRBJ1-1 TRBV7-3 TRBD1 NA TGTGCCATCAGCCCCACAGGGGTCGTCACTGAAGCTTTCTTT CAISPTGVVTEAFF
TRBJ2-2 TRBV6-2/TRBV6-3 NA few TGTGCCAGCAGTTCAGGGCCGTACACCGGGGAGCTGTTTTTT CASSSGPYTGELFF
TRBJ2-7 TRBV5-1 NA few TGCGCCAGCAGCTTAACGACAGGCCCCCGTTACTACGAGCAGTACTTC CASSLTTGPRYYEQYF
TRBJ2-7 TRBV7-6 TRBD2 NA TGTGCCAGCAGCCCCCCCGGGACTAGCGCGTCCTACGAGCAGTACTTC CASSPPGTSASYEQYF
TRBJ1-5 TRBV20-1 NA NA TGCAGTGCACACTCGACAGGTTCGGGCAATCAGCCCCAGCATTTT CSAHSTGSGNQPQHF
TRBJ2-5 TRBV7-3 NA few TGTGCCAGCAGGGGGGCCGAGGAGACCCAGTACTTC CASRGAEETQYF
TRBJ1-5 TRBV30 NA NA TGTGCCTGGAGTGTCCCCCGGTCTAATCAGCCCCAGCATTTT CAWSVPRSNQPQHF
TRBJ2-7 TRBV24-1 TRBD1 few TGTGCCACCAGTGACCAAACAGGGGGCGGCGAGCAGTACTTC CATSDQTGGGEQYF
TRBJ1-3 TRBV10-3 NA few TGTGCCATCAGTGAGTCGACGGGCAGCGGAAACACCATATATTTT CAISESTGSGNTIYF